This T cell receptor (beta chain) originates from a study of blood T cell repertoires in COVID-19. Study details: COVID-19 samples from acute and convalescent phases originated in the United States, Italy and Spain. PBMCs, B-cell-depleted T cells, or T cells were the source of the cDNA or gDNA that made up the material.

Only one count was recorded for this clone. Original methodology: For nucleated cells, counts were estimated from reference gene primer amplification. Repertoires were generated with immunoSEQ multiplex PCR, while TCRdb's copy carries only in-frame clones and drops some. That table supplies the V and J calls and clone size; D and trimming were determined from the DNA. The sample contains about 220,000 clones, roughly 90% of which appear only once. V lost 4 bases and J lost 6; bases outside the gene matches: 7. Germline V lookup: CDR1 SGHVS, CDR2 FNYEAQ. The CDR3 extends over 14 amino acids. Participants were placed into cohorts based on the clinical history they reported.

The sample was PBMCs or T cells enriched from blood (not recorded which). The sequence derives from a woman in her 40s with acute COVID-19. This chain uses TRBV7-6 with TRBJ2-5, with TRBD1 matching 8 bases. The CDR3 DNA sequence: TGTGCCAGCAGCTCCGCAGGGGGCCGGAAGACCCAGTACTTC. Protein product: CASSSAGGRKTQYF. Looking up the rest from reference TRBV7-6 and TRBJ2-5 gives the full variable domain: GAGVSQSPRYKVTKRGQDVALRCDPISGHVSLYWYRQALGQGPEFLTYFNYEAQQDKSGLPNDRFSAERPEGSISTLTIQRTEQRDSAMYRCASSSAGGRKTQYFGPGTRLLVL.